The next 32 T cell receptor beta chains were all read from a single sample in a study of blood T cells in healthy people across ages. A J-beta primer mix and a sample-barcoded 5' primer were used in a second PCR of about 7 to 11 cycles. TCRdb re-called the 5' RACE reads through MiXCR, storing one row per CDR3 protein. The data contain almost 800,000 distinct CDR3 sequences, about 62% of them singletons. Specimen: blood. These receptors came from a man under 40 in good health.

The V and J genes are TRBV29-1 and TRBJ2-7; perhaps TRBD1 as D (5 bases). Trimming removed 6 bases from V and 7 bases from J, with 19 bases in between. Looked up from germline, CDR1 is SQVTM and CDR2 is ANQGSEA. CDR3 length: 13 residues. Here the CDR3 DNA reads TGCAGCGTCCGAACAGAGAAGGGGTGGGAGCAGTACTTC. Protein sequence: CSVRTEKGWEQYF.

On this clonotype itself: The junction does not match germline at one end; this may be a read error. The chain links TRBV7-9 to TRBJ2-7, with D perhaps matching TRBD2 (6 bases). CDR3 length equals 14 residues. In germline, CDR1 is SEHNR, CDR2 FQNEAQ (reference sequence). CDR3 in amino acids: CASSLSTGGNEQYF. CDR3 in DNA: TGTGCCAGCAGTCTCTCAACCGGGGGAAACGAGCAGTATTTC. Complete variable domain (other parts from reference TRBV7-9 and TRBJ2-7): DTGVSQNPRHKITKRGQNVTFRCDPISEHNRLYWYRQTLGQGPEFLTYFQNEAQLEKSRLLSDRFSAERPKGSFSTLEIQRTEQGDSAMYLCASSLSTGGNEQYFGPGTRLTVT.

This rearrangement joins TRBV20-1 to TRBJ1-5; no firm D call. V lost 7 bases to trimming and J lost 4 bases, with 11 bases between them. This CDR3 region has 12 residues. Germline V gene sequence: CDR1 DFQATT, CDR2 SNEGSKA (reference sequence). The CDR3 coding sequence is TGCAGTGTTTGGATCCCTAATCAGCCCCAGCATTTT. Protein product: CSVWIPNQPQHF.

This clonotype showed up just once. The chain couples TRBV2 to TRBJ1-4, with D possibly being TRBD1 (6 bases). Trimming removed 3 bases from V and 4 bases from J, with 15 bases in between. CDR1 is SNHLY, CDR2 FYNNEI, per germline. This CDR3 region has 16 residues. As DNA, the CDR3 is TGTGCCAGCAGTGACTTAGCGGGGGCGGGTAATGAAAAACTGTTTTTT. This codes for CASSDLAGAGNEKLFF.

The V gene is TRBV5-1, the J gene TRBJ2-1, with D perhaps TRBD2 (6 bases). V was trimmed by 7 bases and J by 8 bases, leaving 16 bases between them. From germline, CDR1 is SGHRS and CDR2 YFSETQ. The CDR3 runs to 13 residues. CDR3 bases: TGCGCCAGCGGGACTCAGGGTCGCGATGAGCAGTTCTTC. This sequence encodes CASGTQGRDEQFF.

The V gene is TRBV20-1, the J gene TRBJ2-5; D gene unclear. Germline V gives CDR1 DFQATT, CDR2 SNEGSKA (reference sequence). V shed 5 bases and J shed 4 bases, with 8 bases lying between them. CDR3 size: 11 residues. The CDR3: CSAEPGETQYF. CDR3 nucleotides: TGCAGTGCTGAACCCGGAGAGACCCAGTACTTC.

The sample holds a few counts of this clonotype. This rearrangement joins TRBV5-1 to TRBJ2-7; 8 bases align to TRBD1. After removal of 5 bases from V and 5 bases from J, the junction contained 9 bases not matched to a gene. Germline V gene sequence: CDR1 SGHRS, CDR2 YFSETQ. The CDR3 runs 14 residues. The CDR3 loop is CASRRGQGTDEQYF. The CDR3 DNA reads as TGCGCCAGCAGAAGAGGACAGGGCACCGACGAGCAGTACTTC.

V and J are TRBV12-3 or TRBV12-4 and TRBJ1-5; D possibly corresponds to TRBD1 (6 bases). The V gene lost 3 bases and the J gene lost 6 bases, with 12 bases spanning the gap. The CDR3 loop spans 14 amino acids. CDR3 DNA: TGTGCCAGCAGTTTCGGGGGCCTGGGTCAGCCCCAGCATTTT. It specifies CASSFGGLGQPQHF.

This clonotype is a singleton in its sample. This chain connects TRBV28 to TRBJ2-3; weak D call: TRBD2 (5 bases). The CDR3 has 13 residues. Germline V gene lookup returns CDR1 MDHEN and CDR2 SYDVKM. Trimming cost V 8 bases and J 7 bases, with 16 bases left between them. The CDR3 DNA is TGTGCCAGCCGGGAACGATCTTTCAATACGCAGTATTTT. Protein sequence: CASRERSFNTQYF.

The chain carries TRBV5-1 and TRBJ2-7; 7 bases line up with TRBD2. The J call could be wrong; TRBJ2-5 is a better fit for the DNA end. This CDR3 is 14 amino acids long. The germline V gene has CDR1 SGHRS and CDR2 YFSETQ. CDR3 DNA: TGCGCCAGCATTACCGGGGGGATCCAAGAGACCCAGTACTTC. Translating it yields CASITGGIQETQYF.

Of note for this clonotype: Just one base apart from a much larger clone, this may be a read error. The chain joins TRBV11-2 to TRBJ2-1; D ambiguous. Trimming stripped 5 bases from V and 0 bases from J, with 11 bases between. CDR1 and CDR2 (germline): SGHAT, FQNNGV. There are 15 residues in the CDR3. In nucleotides, the CDR3 is TGTGCCAGCAGCCGAACCCTGAGCTCCTACAATGAGCAGTTCTTC. Encoded protein: CASSRTLSSYNEQFF.

This clonotype was detected a few times. The V call is TRBV6-5, the J call TRBJ2-1, with a weak D call TRBD2 (5 bases). The CDR3 is 14 amino acids. Germline V gives CDR1 MNHEY, CDR2 SVGAGI. Trimming left V 6 bases short and J 0 bases short, with 9 bases between. CDR3 amino acids: CASRTRSSYNEQFF. DNA for the CDR3: TGTGCCAGCAGAACTAGGAGCTCCTACAATGAGCAGTTCTTC.

This chain links TRBV20-1 with TRBJ1-2, with D tentatively TRBD1 (6 bases). This CDR3 has 11 amino acids. The germline V gene has CDR1 DFQATT and CDR2 SNEGSKA (reference sequence). With 3 bases removed from V and 6 bases from J, the gap between germline ends came to 8 bases. This CDR3 reads CSARGGHGYTF. DNA of the CDR3: TGCAGTGCTAGGGGGGGGCATGGCTACACCTTC.

This chain connects TRBV6-6 to TRBJ1-1; a weak D match, TRBD1 (6 bases). Germline V gene sequence: CDR1 MNHNY, CDR2 SVGAGI (reference sequence). The CDR3 has 12 residues. V was cut by 5 bases and J by 7 bases, with 11 bases left in between. The CDR3 is CASSRQAVEAFF. The DNA for the CDR3 is TGTGCCAGCAGTCGACAGGCGGTTGAAGCTTTCTTT.

The chain uses TRBV4-1 and TRBJ2-7, with 7 positions matching TRBD1. The germline V gene encodes CDR1 MGHRA and CDR2 YSYEKL. The CDR3 sequence is 15 residues long. The trim removed 4 bases at V and 3 bases at J, leaving 9 bases unmatched. In DNA form, the CDR3 reads TGCGCCAGCAGCCCTCGCTGGGACAGAAGCTACGAGCAGTACTTC. It codes for CASSPRWDRSYEQYF.

This clonotype was counted a few times. The J gene is TRBJ2-5, the V gene TRBV5-5; the D is unclear. The germline V and J ends were trimmed by 5 bases and 0 bases, with 17 bases remaining between them. The CDR3 runs to 16 residues. Germline loops: CDR1 SGHKS, CDR2 YYEKEE (reference sequence). In nucleotides, the CDR3 is TGTGCCAGCAGTTCATCACGGATGACAAACCAAGAGACCCAGTACTTC. Amino acids: CASSSSRMTNQETQYF. The full variable domain, rest sourced from reference TRBV5-5 and TRBJ2-5, is DAGVTQSPTHLIKTRGQQVTLRCSPISGHKSVSWYQQVLGQGPQFIFQYYEKEERGRGNFPDRFSARQFPNYSSELNVNALLLGDSALYLCASSSSRMTNQETQYFGPGTRLLVL.

The chain's CDR3 is CAIGKLADSDEQFF. CDR3 DNA sequence: TGTGCCATAGGGAAACTAGCAGATAGCGATGAGCAGTTCTTC. V and J are TRBV10-3 and TRBJ2-1; D possibly corresponds to TRBD2 (6 bases). V dropped 9 bases and J dropped 8 bases, with 20 bases sitting between them. The CDR3 spans 14 residues. Germline V gene sequence: CDR1 ENHRY, CDR2 SYGVKD.

This clonotype was seen only once. A read error may explain this, as a much larger clone is one base away. CDR3 region: CASSLMGKETQYF. CDR3 DNA sequence: TGTGCCAGCAGCTTAATGGGGAAAGAGACCCAGTACTTC. The J gene is TRBJ2-5, the V gene TRBV7-2; no clear D gene. Trimming left V 2 bases short and J 3 bases short, with 7 bases between. Germline V gene sequence: CDR1 SGHTA, CDR2 FQGNSA. CDR3 length equals 13 residues. The full variable domain, with the rest looked up from reference TRBV7-2 and TRBJ2-5, is GAGVSQSPSNKVTEKGKDVELRCDPISGHTALYWYRQSLGQGLEFLIYFQGNSAPDKSGLPSDRFSAERTGGSVSTLTIQRTQQEDSAVYLCASSLMGKETQYFGPGTRLLVL.

The chain has TRBV24-1 and TRBJ2-5; 7 positions match TRBD1. Germline V gene lookup returns CDR1 KGHDR and CDR2 SFDVKD. The CDR3 runs 16 residues. With 2 bases clipped from V and 3 bases from J, the junction kept 8 bases outside the gene matches. The CDR3 DNA reads as TGTGCCACCAGTGATTCCGGGACAGCCAAAAAAGAGACCCAGTACTTC. It translates to CATSDSGTAKKETQYF.

The gene calls are TRBV5-1 and TRBJ2-7; 7 positions agree with TRBD1. Losses at the gene ends were 1 base for V and 1 base for J; bases not matched to a gene: 5. CDR3 length: 15 residues. Germline CDR1 reads SGHRS; CDR2 reads YFSETQ. For the CDR3, the DNA is TGCGCCAGCAGCTTGTATGGACAGGAGTCCTACGAGCAGTACTTC. Translating gives CASSLYGQESYEQYF.

The CDR3 DNA reads TGCAGCGCAAAGGACAGAAACTACGAGCAGTACTTC. Translating gives CSAKDRNYEQYF. The V and J genes are TRBV29-1 and TRBJ2-5, with D possibly matching TRBD1 (6 bases). Gene TRBJ2-7 matches the end of the DNA better, so the J call may be wrong. This CDR3 has 12 amino acids. CDR1 and CDR2 (germline): SQVTM, ANQGSEA.

This chain links TRBV11-2 with TRBJ1-4; TRBD1 aligns across 10 bases. This CDR3 spans 16 amino acids. CDR1 and CDR2 (germline): SGHAT, FQNNGV. V shed 5 bases and J 7 bases; nucleotides not matched to a gene: 10. In nucleotides, the CDR3 is TGTGCCAGCAGCCCCCAAAGGACAGGGGGAGGTGAAAAACTGTTTTTT. It encodes CASSPQRTGGGEKLFF.

The chain has TRBV2 and TRBJ2-5; TRBD1 aligns across 7 bases. The assigned J gene may be wrong: the sequence end matches TRBJ2-7 better. In germline, CDR1 is SNHLY, CDR2 FYNNEI. The CDR3 is 15 residues long. The CDR3: CASRTTGAAPYEQYF. CDR3 nucleotides: TGTGCCAGCAGGACCACAGGGGCTGCCCCCTACGAGCAGTACTTC.

This clonotype showed up just a few times. The chain joins TRBV29-1 to TRBJ1-5; D might be TRBD1 (6 bases). The germline CDR1 and CDR2 sequences are SQVTM and ANQGSEA. V was cut by 4 bases and J by 4 bases, with 11 bases left in between. CDR3 length equals 13 residues. CDR3: CSVARGDNQPQHF. Here the CDR3 DNA reads TGCAGCGTTGCCAGGGGTGATAATCAGCCCCAGCATTTT.

In the case of this clonotype: At one of its ends the junction is not consistent with the germline gene, which may arise from a read error. CDR3 sequence reads: CATSRGASPLYEQYF. CDR3 nucleotides: TGTGCCACGAGCAGGGGGGCCTCTCCCCTCTACGAGCAGTACTTC. The chain uses TRBV15 and TRBJ2-7; the D gene is possibly TRBD1 (7 bases). Germline V gives CDR1 LNHNV, CDR2 YYDKDF (reference sequence). This CDR3 is built from 15 residues.

The CDR3 region is CASKTDYLYEQYF. CDR3 nucleotides: TGTGCCTCCAAGACAGATTACCTCTACGAGCAGTACTTC. The chain has TRBV10-3 and TRBJ2-7, with D perhaps matching TRBD1 (5 bases). The CDR3 covers 13 residues. Trimming left V 11 bases short and J 3 bases short, with 17 bases between. Germline V gene data show CDR1 as ENHRY and CDR2 as SYGVKD.

This clonotype was found a few times. The V gene is TRBV27, the J gene TRBJ2-1, with a tentative D call TRBD2 (6 bases). CDR1 and CDR2 from the germline V gene are MNHEY and SMNVEV (reference sequence). The germline V and J ends were trimmed by 3 bases and 4 bases, with 16 bases remaining between them. The CDR3 loop spans 16 amino acids. The chain's CDR3 is CASSFAGTPPYNEQFF. The CDR3 DNA is TGTGCCAGCAGTTTTGCGGGAACACCTCCTTACAATGAGCAGTTCTTC.

The CDR3, as DNA: TGTGCCAGCAGTGGGCAGGGGATCGTAAATGAAAAACTGTTTTTT. It encodes CASSGQGIVNEKLFF. The chain joins TRBV12-3 or TRBV12-4 to TRBJ1-4, with D possibly matching TRBD1 (6 bases). The CDR3 runs to 15 residues. Trimming stripped 5 bases from V and 5 bases from J, with 15 bases between.

This chain joins TRBV20-1 and TRBJ2-4; the D is unclear. TRBJ2-7 matches the DNA end more closely, so the J call is doubtful. Germline values: CDR1 DFQATT, CDR2 SNEGSKA (reference sequence). The CDR3 loop spans 15 amino acids. CDR3 sequence: CSAGRSRNTAYEQYF. The CDR3 bases are TGCAGTGCTGGGCGTAGTAGGAATACGGCCTACGAGCAGTACTTC.

This clonotype was seen more than once but under ten times. The chain recombines TRBV7-6 with TRBJ2-4, with D tentatively TRBD1 (6 bases). The assigned J gene may be wrong: the sequence end matches TRBJ2-7 better. Germline-derived CDR1 and CDR2 are SGHVS and FNYEAQ. This CDR3 region has 18 residues. CDR3 amino acids: CASSLSSRPGRGSYEQYF. The DNA of the CDR3 is TGTGCCAGCAGCTTAAGCAGTCGGCCTGGCAGGGGATCCTACGAGCAGTACTTC.

The chain is built from TRBV21-1 and TRBJ2-3; the D segment call TRBD2 is taken from the table without a DNA check. TRBV21-1 is reported as a pseudogene. This CDR3 is built from 12 residues. The CDR3 DNA is TGCGGTCGGGAGGGCAACACAGATACGCAGTATTTT. As protein: CGREGNTDTQYF.

The J gene is TRBJ2-1, the V gene TRBV20-1; no clear D gene. CDR1 is DFQATT, CDR2 SNEGSKA, per germline (reference sequence). Trimming left V 3 bases short and J 7 bases short, with 7 bases between. This CDR3 has 11 amino acids. CDR3 nucleotides: TGCAGTGCTAGTCTAAGTAATGAGCAGTTCTTC. Translation gives CSASLSNEQFF.